One TCR beta chain is described in this entry. Its antigen is not identified. Amplification used 60 Vbeta primers and 13 Jbeta primers. The data were produced by immunoSEQ multiplex PCR, yet TCRdb's version contains in-frame clones alone and is incomplete. The sample has more than 140,000 clones; approximately 82% are singletons. These data belong to a study of cytomegalovirus exposure and HLA in healthy donors. General study results and limits: TCR beta chains associated with HLA were, in a later analysis, more clonally expanded than equally common others.

J gave up 6 bases and V 4 bases, and 6 bases lay outside the gene matches. The CDR3 totals 14 residues. Germline V gene sequence: CDR1 SEHNR, CDR2 FQNEAQ (reference sequence). This receptor was obtained from a man between 18 and 35 years old in good health and CMV-seropositive. J is TRBJ2-1 and V is TRBV7-9, with 7 bases matching TRBD1. The material sequenced was PBMCs. The CDR3 DNA is TGTGCCAGCAGCTCTGACAGGGAGAGCAATGAGCAGTTCTTC. Its protein is CASSSDRESNEQFF.